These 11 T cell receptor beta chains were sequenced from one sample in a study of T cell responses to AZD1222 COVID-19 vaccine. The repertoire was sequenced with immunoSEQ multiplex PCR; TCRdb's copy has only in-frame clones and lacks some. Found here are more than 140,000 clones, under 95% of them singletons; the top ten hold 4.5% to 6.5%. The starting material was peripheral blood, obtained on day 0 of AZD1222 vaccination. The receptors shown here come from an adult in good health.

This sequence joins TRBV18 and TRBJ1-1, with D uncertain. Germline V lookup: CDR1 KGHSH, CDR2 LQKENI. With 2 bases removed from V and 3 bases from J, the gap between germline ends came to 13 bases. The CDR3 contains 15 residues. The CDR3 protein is CASSPRREQDTEAFF. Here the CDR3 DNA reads TGTGCCAGCTCACCAAGAAGGGAGCAGGACACTGAAGCTTTCTTT.

The CDR3 reads CASSPSYGTTNEKLFF. In DNA, the CDR3 is TGTGCCAGCTCACCTTCCTATGGGACAACTAATGAAAAACTGTTTTTT. V is TRBV18 and J is TRBJ1-4; D is undetermined. The germline CDR1 and CDR2 sequences are KGHSH and LQKENI. The CDR3 is 16 amino acids. V was cut by 3 bases and J by 0 bases, with 11 bases left in between.

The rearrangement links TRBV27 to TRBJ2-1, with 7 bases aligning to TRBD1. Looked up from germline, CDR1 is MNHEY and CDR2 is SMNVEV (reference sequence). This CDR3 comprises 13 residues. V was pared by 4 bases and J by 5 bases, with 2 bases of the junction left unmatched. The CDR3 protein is CASSWGQNNEQFF. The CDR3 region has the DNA TGTGCCAGCAGTTGGGGACAGAACAATGAGCAGTTCTTC.

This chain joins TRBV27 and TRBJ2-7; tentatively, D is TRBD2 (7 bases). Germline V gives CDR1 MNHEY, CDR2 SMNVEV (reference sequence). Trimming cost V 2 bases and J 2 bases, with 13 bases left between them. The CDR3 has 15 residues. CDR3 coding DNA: TGTGCCAGCAGTTTAACGAGCGGGACAACCTACGAGCAGTACTTC. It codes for CASSLTSGTTYEQYF.

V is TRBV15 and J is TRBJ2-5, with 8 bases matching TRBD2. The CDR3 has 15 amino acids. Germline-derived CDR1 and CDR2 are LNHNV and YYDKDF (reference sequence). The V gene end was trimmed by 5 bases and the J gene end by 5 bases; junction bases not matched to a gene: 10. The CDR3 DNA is TGTGCCACCAGCCCAAAGCGGGAGCCGGTGGAGACCCAGTACTTC. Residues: CATSPKREPVETQYF.

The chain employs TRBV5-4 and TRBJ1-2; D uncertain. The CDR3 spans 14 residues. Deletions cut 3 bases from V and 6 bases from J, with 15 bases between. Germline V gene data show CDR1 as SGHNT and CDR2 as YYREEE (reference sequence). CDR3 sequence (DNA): TGTGCCAGCAGCTCCCTTAGTACGGCGGATGGCTACACCTTC. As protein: CASSSLSTADGYTF.

For the CDR3, the DNA is TGTGCCAGCAGTTTTGGGATTGGCTACACCTTC. Its protein is CASSFGIGYTF. V is TRBV12-3 or TRBV12-4 and J is TRBJ1-2, with D hard to call. The ends were cut back, 3 bases at V and 7 bases at J, with 6 bases in the middle. The CDR3 is 11 residues long.

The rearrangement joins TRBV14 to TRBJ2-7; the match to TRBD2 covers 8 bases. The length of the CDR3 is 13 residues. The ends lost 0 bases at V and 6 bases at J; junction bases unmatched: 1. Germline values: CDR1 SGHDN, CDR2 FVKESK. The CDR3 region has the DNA TGTGCCAGCAGCCAAGATCTAGCGGGCGAGCAGTACTTC. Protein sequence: CASSQDLAGEQYF.

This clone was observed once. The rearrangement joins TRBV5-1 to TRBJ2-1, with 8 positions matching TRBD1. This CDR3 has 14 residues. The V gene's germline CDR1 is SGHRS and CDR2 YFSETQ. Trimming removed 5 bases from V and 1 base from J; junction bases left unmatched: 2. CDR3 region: CASRRQGSYNEQFF. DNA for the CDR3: TGCGCCAGCAGAAGACAGGGGTCCTACAATGAGCAGTTCTTC.

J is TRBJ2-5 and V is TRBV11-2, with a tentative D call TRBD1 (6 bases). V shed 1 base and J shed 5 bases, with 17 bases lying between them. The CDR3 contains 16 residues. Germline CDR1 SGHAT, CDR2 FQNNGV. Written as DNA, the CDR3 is TGTGCCAGCAGCTTAGTCGGCCAGGGGACACCGGAGACCCAGTACTTC. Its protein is CASSLVGQGTPETQYF. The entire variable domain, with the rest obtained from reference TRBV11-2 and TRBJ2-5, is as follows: EAGVAQSPRYKIIEKRQSVAFWCNPISGHATLYWYQQILGQGPKLLIQFQNNGVVDDSQLPKDRFSAERLKGVDSTLKIQPAKLEDSAVYLCASSLVGQGTPETQYFGPGTRLLVL.

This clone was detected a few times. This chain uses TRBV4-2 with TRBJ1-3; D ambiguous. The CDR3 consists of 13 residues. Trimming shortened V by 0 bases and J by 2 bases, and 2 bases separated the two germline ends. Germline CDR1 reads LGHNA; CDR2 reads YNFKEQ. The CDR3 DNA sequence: TGTGCCAGCAGCCAAGATCCTGGAAACACCATATATTTT. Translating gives CASSQDPGNTIYF.